The text below deals with one T cell receptor beta chain. The sample belongs to a study of cytotoxic CD8 clonotypes in ibrutinib-treated CLL. Repertoires were generated with immunoSEQ multiplex PCR, while TCRdb's copy carries only in-frame clones and drops some. The sample consists of around 250,000 clones, around 70% of them appearing once. The CDR3 contains 14 residues. The germline CDR1 and CDR2 sequences are MGHDK and SYGVNS. Trimming removed 8 bases at V and 0 bases at J, with 11 bases between. This clonotype originated in a human donor with chronic lymphocytic leukemia. The sample consisted of PBMCs, taken after 24 months of ibrutinib treatment. This chain links TRBV25-1 with TRBJ2-1; a weak D match, TRBD1 (6 bases). The CDR3 nucleotides are TGTGCCAGCGGGACGGACAGCTCCTACAATGAGCAGTTCTTC. This sequence encodes CASGTDSSYNEQFF.